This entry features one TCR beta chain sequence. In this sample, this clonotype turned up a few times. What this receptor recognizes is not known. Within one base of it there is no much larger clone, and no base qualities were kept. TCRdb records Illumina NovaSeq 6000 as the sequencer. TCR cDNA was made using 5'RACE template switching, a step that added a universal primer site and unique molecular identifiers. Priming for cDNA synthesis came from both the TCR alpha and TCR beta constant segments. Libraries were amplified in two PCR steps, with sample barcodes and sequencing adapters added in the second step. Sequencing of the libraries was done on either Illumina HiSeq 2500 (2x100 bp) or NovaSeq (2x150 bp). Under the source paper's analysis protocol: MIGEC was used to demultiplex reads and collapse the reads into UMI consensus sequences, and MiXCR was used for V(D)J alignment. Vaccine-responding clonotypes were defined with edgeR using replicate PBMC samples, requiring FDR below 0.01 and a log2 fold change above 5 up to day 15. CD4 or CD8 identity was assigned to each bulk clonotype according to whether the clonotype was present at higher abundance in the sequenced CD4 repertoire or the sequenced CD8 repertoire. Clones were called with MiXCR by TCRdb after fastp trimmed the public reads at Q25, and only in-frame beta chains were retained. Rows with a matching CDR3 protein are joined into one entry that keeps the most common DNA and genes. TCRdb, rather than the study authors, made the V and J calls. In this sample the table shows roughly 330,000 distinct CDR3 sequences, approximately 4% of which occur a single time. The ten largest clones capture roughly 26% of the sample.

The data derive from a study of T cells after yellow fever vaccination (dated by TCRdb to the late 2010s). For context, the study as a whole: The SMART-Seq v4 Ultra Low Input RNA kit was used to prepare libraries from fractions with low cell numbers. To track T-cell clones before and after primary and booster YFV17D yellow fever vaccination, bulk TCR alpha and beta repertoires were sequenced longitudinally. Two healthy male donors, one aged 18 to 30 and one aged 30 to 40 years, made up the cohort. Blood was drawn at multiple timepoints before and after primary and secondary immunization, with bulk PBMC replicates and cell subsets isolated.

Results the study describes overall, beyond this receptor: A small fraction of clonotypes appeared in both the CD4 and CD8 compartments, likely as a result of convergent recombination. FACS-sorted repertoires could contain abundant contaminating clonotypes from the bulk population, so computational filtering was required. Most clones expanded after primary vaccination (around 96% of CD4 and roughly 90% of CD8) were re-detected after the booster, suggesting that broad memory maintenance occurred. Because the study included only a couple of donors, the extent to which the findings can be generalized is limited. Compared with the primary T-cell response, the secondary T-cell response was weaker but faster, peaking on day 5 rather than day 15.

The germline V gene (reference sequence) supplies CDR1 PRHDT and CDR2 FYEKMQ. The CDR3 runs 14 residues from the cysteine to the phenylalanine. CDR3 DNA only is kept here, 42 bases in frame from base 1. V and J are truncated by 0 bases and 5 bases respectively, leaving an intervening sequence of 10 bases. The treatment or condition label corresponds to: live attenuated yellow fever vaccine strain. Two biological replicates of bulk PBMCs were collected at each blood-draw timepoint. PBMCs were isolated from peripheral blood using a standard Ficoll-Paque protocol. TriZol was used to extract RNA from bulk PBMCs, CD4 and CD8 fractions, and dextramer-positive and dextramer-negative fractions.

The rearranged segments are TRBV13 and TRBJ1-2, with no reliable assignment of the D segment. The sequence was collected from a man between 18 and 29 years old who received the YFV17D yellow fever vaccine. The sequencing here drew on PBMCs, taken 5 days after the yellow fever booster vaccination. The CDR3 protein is CASSLGLQLYGYTF. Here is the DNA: TGTGCCAGCAGCTTAGGCCTCCAGTTGTATGGCTACACCTTC.